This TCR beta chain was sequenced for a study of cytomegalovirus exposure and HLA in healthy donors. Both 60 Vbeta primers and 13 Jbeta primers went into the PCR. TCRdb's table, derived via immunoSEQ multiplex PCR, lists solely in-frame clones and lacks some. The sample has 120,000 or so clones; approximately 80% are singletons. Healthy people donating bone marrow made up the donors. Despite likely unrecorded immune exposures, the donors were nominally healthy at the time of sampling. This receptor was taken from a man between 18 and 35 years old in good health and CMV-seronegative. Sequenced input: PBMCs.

CDR3 nucleotide sequence: TGCGCCAGCGGCCCCTCAGCGGGGGGATCCTACAATGAGCAGTTCTTC. Translated, it gives CASGPSAGGSYNEQFF. The rearrangement joins TRBV5-1 to TRBJ2-1; 9 bases match TRBD2. This CDR3 is built from 16 residues. Trimming removed 7 bases from V and 1 base from J; junction bases left unmatched: 9. In germline, CDR1 is SGHRS, CDR2 YFSETQ.